The rows below give T cell receptor beta chains drawn from one sample of a study of CD8 T cells in Susac syndrome. Each CDR3 protein is one row after TCRdb ran MiXCR on the immunoSEQ multiplex PCR reads. Of about 210,000 distinct CDR3 sequences in the sample, roughly 94% were seen once. Sequenced material: CD4+ T cells from PBMCs. Receptor source: a human donor in good health. CDR3s include the opening cysteine and the closing phenylalanine or tryptophan. D genes are given only for firm matches. Some rows have no size entry. The others give once, few or many, or a class for an expanded clone.

TRBJ2-7,TRBV5-1,once,-,CASSPERSSWGVGEQYF,TGCGCCAGCAGCCCGGAGCGCTCTTCTTGGGGCGTTGGTGAGCAGTACTTC
TRBJ2-4,TRBV6-6,-,-,CASAKENIQYF,TGTGCCAGCGCAAAGGAAAACATTCAGTACTTC
TRBJ1-2,TRBV21-1,once,-,CASSTGARWTGESWGYTF,TGTGCCAGCAGCACCGGGGCCCGCTGGACAGGGGAGAGTTGGGGCTACACCTTC
TRBJ2-1,TRBV5-1,-,TRBD1,CASSLNRDRGAHEQFF,TGCGCCAGCAGCCTTAACCGGGACAGGGGGGCCCATGAGCAGTTCTTC
TRBJ2-5,TRBV12-3/TRBV12-4,-,TRBD1,CASRSGGQGIPQETQYF,TGTGCCAGCAGATCCGGGGGACAGGGCATCCCACAAGAGACCCAGTACTTC
TRBJ2-1,TRBV4-1,-,TRBD1,CASSRDDRVNEQFF,TGCGCCAGCAGCCGCGACGACAGGGTCAATGAGCAGTTCTTC
TRBJ2-3,TRBV9,few,-,CASSARQGTDTQYF,TGTGCCAGCAGCGCGCGACAGGGCACAGATACGCAGTATTTT
TRBJ1-2,TRBV29-1,-,-,CSVDSQANYGYTF,TGCAGCGTGGACAGTCAGGCTAACTATGGCTACACCTTC
TRBJ2-2,TRBV3-1,-,TRBD2,CASSQARRLAGARNTGELFF,TGTGCCAGCAGCCAAGCCCGGAGACTAGCGGGGGCCCGGAACACCGGGGAGCTGTTTTTT
TRBJ1-2,TRBV6-5,-,-,CASSGGLVYGYTF,TGTGCCAGCAGTGGGGGACTAGTCTATGGCTACACCTTC
TRBJ1-4,TRBV6-5,-,TRBD1,CASSYSNVGQGNEKLFF,TGTGCCAGCAGTTACTCGAATGTGGGACAGGGCAATGAAAAACTGTTTTTT
TRBJ1-2,TRBV27,-,-,CASSLKWAPPYIYGYTF,TGTGCCAGCAGTTTGAAATGGGCCCCCCCCTATATCTATGGCTACACCTTC
TRBJ1-1,TRBV7-9,-,-,CASSLFQTNTEAFF,TGTGCCAGCAGCTTATTTCAGACGAACACTGAAGCTTTCTTT
TRBJ2-3,TRBV9,-,TRBD1,CASSGQVNEDTQYF,TGTGCCAGCTCGGGACAGGTAAACGAGGATACGCAGTATTTT